The 28 T cell receptor beta chains below all came from one sample that was sequenced in a study of cytomegalovirus exposure and HLA in healthy donors (dated by TCRdb to the late 2010s). To prepare the library, the immunoSEQ multiplex PCR assay was applied. The multiplex PCR relied on a mix of 60 forward primers for TCR Vbeta segments and 13 reverse primers for TCR Jbeta segments. TCRdb carries this immuneACCESS record with in-frame sequences only. Its versions omit some clonotypes, under half of them owing to an unresolved V gene in the studies checked, with the rest unexplained. The sample table holds around 150,000 clones, of which approximately 60% were seen once. The ten largest clones add up to around 7.1% of the sample. Material for sequencing was PBMCs. The receptor source for this set is a woman aged 60 to 75 in good health and CMV-seropositive.

In regard to this clone: This same CDR3 is encoded by further DNA sequences in the sample. The rearrangement uses TRBV7-9 and TRBJ2-3, with 12 bases identical to TRBD2. The CDR3 loop spans 18 amino acids. Germline V gene sequence: CDR1 SEHNR, CDR2 FQNEAQ (reference sequence). V lost 5 bases, J lost 3 bases, and 12 bases stayed unmatched. As DNA, the CDR3 is TGTGCCAGCAGCCCTCCGGGACTAGCGGGTGTGGGGACAGATACGCAGTATTTT. Translating gives CASSPPGLAGVGTDTQYF.

The chain combines TRBV28 with TRBJ1-3; D possibly corresponds to TRBD1 (5 bases). This CDR3 region has 15 residues. The V and J ends lost 4 bases and 1 base respectively, with 11 bases between them. Per the germline V gene, CDR1 is MDHEN and CDR2 is SYDVKM. CDR3 sequence: CASSSWGGSGNTIYF. The DNA for the CDR3 is TGTGCCAGCAGTTCCTGGGGGGGTTCTGGAAACACCATATATTTT.

This clone was seen a few times. The rearrangement joins TRBV30 to TRBJ1-3, with a weak D call TRBD1 (6 bases). V was pared by 2 bases and J by 4 bases, with 15 bases between. This CDR3 spans 15 amino acids. Germline CDR1 is GTSNPN and CDR2 is SVGIG (reference sequence). DNA for the CDR3: TGTGCCTGGAGTCCCTCCCCAGGGGCAGGAAACACCATATATTTT. Translated, it gives CAWSPSPGAGNTIYF. The full variable domain, with the rest looked up from reference TRBV30 and TRBJ1-3, is SQTIHQWPATLVQPVGSPLSLECTVEGTSNPNLYWYRQAAGRGLQLLFYSVGIGQISSEVPQNLSASRPQDRQFILSSKKLLLSDSGFYLCAWSPSPGAGNTIYFGEGSWLTVV.

This chain links TRBV6-1 with TRBJ2-5, with D perhaps TRBD1 (6 bases). This CDR3 is 13 amino acids long. CDR1 MNHNS and CDR2 SASEGT come from the germline V gene. V lost 5 bases to trimming and J lost 2 bases, with 9 bases between them. The CDR3, as DNA: TGTGCCAGCAGTCGTACAGGGCAAGAGACCCAGTACTTC. Translated, it gives CASSRTGQETQYF.

In the case of this clone: One end of the junction is discordant with germline, which a read error may explain. The J gene is TRBJ2-1, the V gene TRBV27, with no clear D. The CDR3 runs 13 residues. CDR1 and CDR2 from the germline V gene are MNHEY and SMNVEV (reference sequence). The CDR3 DNA reads as TGTGCCACCAGTCCGTCAAACGGCAATGAGCAGTTCTTC. Residues: CATSPSNGNEQFF.

The V and J genes are TRBV7-2 and TRBJ2-3, with TRBD2 matching over 8 bases. CDR3 size: 18 residues. From germline, CDR1 is SGHTA and CDR2 FQGNSA. The V and J ends lost 3 bases and 4 bases, in that order; junction bases with no gene match: 15. The DNA for the CDR3 is TGTGCCAGCAGCTTTAGACCGGGAGGGACTAGTGCGGCAGATACGCAGTATTTT. As protein: CASSFRPGGTSAADTQYF.

J is TRBJ2-1 and V is TRBV27, with 8 positions matching TRBD2. This CDR3 has 14 residues. Germline V gene data show CDR1 as MNHEY and CDR2 as SMNVEV (reference sequence). After removal of 5 bases from V and 2 bases from J, the junction contained 2 bases not matched to a gene. The CDR3 DNA reads TGTGCCAGCAGTCGTAGCGGGACCTACAATGAGCAGTTCTTC. Translated: CASSRSGTYNEQFF.

This rearrangement joins TRBV30 to TRBJ1-6, with 7 bases lining up with TRBD1. J was trimmed by 8 bases and V by 2 bases; bases with no gene match: 6. The germline CDR1 and CDR2 sequences are GTSNPN and SVGIG (reference sequence). The CDR3 covers 14 residues. The CDR3 region is CAWSRDRGDSPLHF. The CDR3 DNA sequence: TGTGCCTGGAGTCGGGACAGAGGGGATTCACCCCTCCACTTT.

This clone is a singleton in its sample. J is TRBJ1-1 and V is TRBV28; TRBD1 might be the D (5 bases). The CDR3 runs to 16 residues. V lost 7 bases to trimming and J lost 1 base, with 19 bases between them. The germline gives CDR1 MDHEN, CDR2 SYDVKM. CDR3 coding DNA: TGTGCCAGCAAAATAGGAGGGGCCGTGGGGAACACTGAAGCTTTCTTT. It yields the protein CASKIGGAVGNTEAFF. Drawing the rest from reference TRBV28 and TRBJ1-1, the complete variable domain is DVKVTQSSRYLVKRTGEKVFLECVQDMDHENMFWYRQDPGLGLRLIYFSYDVKMKEKGDIPEGYSVSREKKERFSLILESASTNQTSMYLCASKIGGAVGNTEAFFGQGTRLTVV.

This clone was recorded once. This sequence joins TRBV7-2 and TRBJ1-2; TRBD1 is a possible D gene (6 bases). This CDR3 is 16 amino acids long. Trimming shortened V by 3 bases and J by 7 bases, and 21 bases separated the two germline ends. The germline V gene has CDR1 SGHTA and CDR2 FQGNSA. CDR3 nucleotide sequence: TGTGCCAGCAGCTTCGCCCCCCCAGGGGTAGATGGTGGCTACACCTTC. Its protein product is CASSFAPPGVDGGYTF.

The CDR3 here is CASSQDRQGRWAGELFF. The CDR3 DNA reads TGTGCCAGCAGCCAAGATCGGCAGGGGCGGTGGGCCGGGGAGCTGTTTTTT. The rearrangement joins TRBV14 to TRBJ2-2; D is perhaps TRBD1 (6 bases). The CDR3 is made up of 17 amino acids. The germline V and J ends were trimmed by 0 bases and 6 bases, with 17 bases remaining between them. Germline V gene lookup returns CDR1 SGHDN and CDR2 FVKESK.

The chain links TRBV5-1 to TRBJ2-3; D perhaps matches TRBD2 (5 bases). The CDR3 totals 15 residues. Germline CDR1 and CDR2: SGHRS and YFSETQ. Deletions cut 5 bases from V and 4 bases from J, with 17 bases between. Here the CDR3 reads CASRLDPEASDTQYF. In DNA form, the CDR3 reads TGCGCCAGCAGACTAGACCCAGAAGCTTCAGATACGCAGTATTTT.

V usage is TRBV7-8 and J usage is TRBJ2-2, with D maybe TRBD2 (6 bases). Germline loops: CDR1 SGHVS, CDR2 FQNEAQ. The CDR3 sequence is 15 residues long. Between the trimmed V and J ends, which lost 5 bases and 3 bases, there was a span of 13 bases. The CDR3 loop is CASSAGTLDTGELFF. CDR3 in DNA: TGTGCCAGCAGCGCCGGGACTCTAGACACCGGGGAGCTGTTTTTT.

The chain couples TRBV28 to TRBJ2-2, with a possible D match to TRBD2 (6 bases). Per germline, CDR1 MDHEN and CDR2 SYDVKM. CDR3 length: 16 residues. V shed 7 bases and J shed 3 bases, with 18 bases lying between them. CDR3 nucleotide sequence: TGTGCCAGCACAATACTAGCAAACGTGGACACCGGGGAGCTGTTTTTT. Amino acids: CASTILANVDTGELFF.

The chain is built from TRBV28 and TRBJ2-5; weak D call: TRBD2 (6 bases). The V gene lost 3 bases and the J gene lost 6 bases, with 14 bases spanning the gap. CDR3 size: 14 residues. Germline V gene sequence: CDR1 MDHEN, CDR2 SYDVKM. The CDR3 DNA reads as TGTGCCAGCAGTTTTGGGGGGAATGAAAAGACCCAGTACTTC. It encodes CASSFGGNEKTQYF. Full variable domain (missing parts from reference TRBV28 and TRBJ2-5): DVKVTQSSRYLVKRTGEKVFLECVQDMDHENMFWYRQDPGLGLRLIYFSYDVKMKEKGDIPEGYSVSREKKERFSLILESASTNQTSMYLCASSFGGNEKTQYFGPGTRLLVL.

The J gene is TRBJ1-1, the V gene TRBV7-3; a weak D match, TRBD1 (6 bases). CDR1 is SGHTA and CDR2 is FQGTGA in the germline V gene. Trimming removed 5 bases from V and 7 bases from J, with 23 bases in between. The CDR3 has 16 amino acids. CDR3 loop: CASSAIPSNRVGEAFF. In DNA, the CDR3 is TGTGCCAGCAGCGCAATCCCCTCTAACAGGGTGGGTGAAGCTTTCTTT.

The chain combines TRBV5-4 with TRBJ2-5, with 7 bases lining up with TRBD2. This CDR3 is built from 16 residues. J was trimmed by 4 bases and V by 4 bases; bases with no gene match: 13. From germline, CDR1 is SGHNT and CDR2 YYREEE (reference sequence). This CDR3 reads CASSRLAVGGVETQYF. The CDR3 DNA reads as TGTGCCAGCAGCAGACTAGCCGTCGGAGGTGTAGAGACCCAGTACTTC. The full variable domain, in which reference TRBV5-4 and TRBJ2-5 provide the parts outside the CDR3, is ETGVTQSPTHLIKTRGQQVTLRCSSQSGHNTVSWYQQALGQGPQFIFQYYREEENGRGNFPPRFSGLQFPNYSSELNVNALELDDSALYLCASSRLAVGGVETQYFGPGTRLLVL.

The rearrangement joins TRBV19 to TRBJ2-1; 8 nucleotides match TRBD2. V shed 7 bases and J 0 bases; nucleotides not matched to a gene: 5. The CDR3 sequence is 15 residues long. Germline CDR1 is LNHDA and CDR2 is SQIVND (reference sequence). The CDR3 sequence is CASTLSGSSYNEQFF. As DNA, the CDR3 is TGTGCCAGTACCCTGAGCGGGAGCTCCTACAATGAGCAGTTCTTC.

The chain carries TRBV5-1 and TRBJ2-2; D gene unclear. V was shortened by 2 bases and J by 2 bases, with 16 bases between the two germline ends. The CDR3 spans 17 residues. Germline CDR1 is SGHRS and CDR2 is YFSETQ. The CDR3 loop is CASSFGVSSLNTGELFF. CDR3 nucleotides: TGCGCCAGCAGCTTCGGAGTTAGCTCATTAAACACCGGGGAGCTGTTTTTT.

The V and J genes are TRBV5-6 and TRBJ1-1; 8 nucleotides agree with TRBD1. V lost 3 bases, J lost 4 bases, and 2 bases stayed unmatched. The CDR3 runs 13 residues. The V gene's germline CDR1 is SGHDT and CDR2 YYEEEE. The chain's CDR3 is CASSSQGATEAFF. The CDR3 DNA sequence: TGTGCCAGCAGCTCTCAGGGGGCCACTGAAGCTTTCTTT.

The J gene is TRBJ1-2, the V gene TRBV19, with 8 bases identical to TRBD1. Germline V gene lookup returns CDR1 LNHDA and CDR2 SQIVND (reference sequence). This CDR3 region has 14 residues. The junction had 4 bases not matched to a gene; V was cut back by 7 bases and J by 0 bases. CDR3 sequence reads: CASTQGATNYGYTF. The CDR3 DNA reads TGTGCCAGTACCCAGGGGGCTACTAACTATGGCTACACCTTC.

The rearrangement uses TRBV19 and TRBJ2-1; 9 nucleotides match TRBD1. Germline CDR1 and CDR2: LNHDA and SQIVND (reference sequence). With 3 bases clipped from V and 3 bases from J, the junction kept 3 bases outside the gene matches. The CDR3 consists of 15 residues. As DNA, the CDR3 is TGTGCCAGTAGTATCCCGGGACAGGGCTACAATGAGCAGTTCTTC. This sequence encodes CASSIPGQGYNEQFF.

J is TRBJ2-1 and V is TRBV7-5; TRBD2, as called in the table, went unchecked against the DNA. TRBV7-5 counts as a pseudogene. The CDR3 is 16 amino acids. CDR3 residues: CARSLNRRGSYNEQFF. DNA for the CDR3: TGTGCCAGAAGCTTAAATCGGCGGGGCTCGTACAATGAGCAGTTCTTC.

This rearrangement joins TRBV5-1 to TRBJ2-5, with 9 bases identical to TRBD1. The CDR3 contains 17 residues. The V segment lost 1 base and the J segment 9 bases; nucleotides outside the gene matches: 16. Germline V lookup: CDR1 SGHRS, CDR2 YFSETQ. The chain's CDR3 is CASSLLPGQGTQGAQYF. CDR3 coding DNA: TGCGCCAGCAGCTTGCTTCCGGGACAGGGTACCCAGGGGGCCCAGTACTTC.

The table lists this clone with a few counts. This chain joins TRBV19 and TRBJ2-3, with 11 bases fitting TRBD2. The J segment lost 6 bases and the V segment lost 2 bases, leaving 7 bases of the junction unmatched. The germline V gene encodes CDR1 LNHDA and CDR2 SQIVND (reference sequence). This CDR3 has 16 amino acids. The CDR3 nucleotides are TGTGCCAGTAGTATAACGACTAGCGGGAAGTTTGATACGCAGTATTTT. It encodes CASSITTSGKFDTQYF.

The chain carries TRBV4-3 and TRBJ1-2; tentatively, D is TRBD1 (6 bases). Germline CDR1 and CDR2: LGHNA and YSLEER. The CDR3 covers 16 residues. Trimming took off 3 bases at V and 8 bases at J, with 22 bases between the two ends. The chain's CDR3 is CASSHAGGRSPGGYTF. CDR3 bases: TGCGCCAGCAGCCACGCTGGGGGCAGGTCCCCGGGCGGCTACACCTTC.

The CDR3 sequence is CASRATGLSGNTIYF. CDR3 DNA sequence: TGTGCCAGCAGAGCGACAGGGTTGTCTGGAAACACCATATATTTT. J is TRBJ1-3 and V is TRBV6-6, with 7 bases matching TRBD1. The CDR3 is made up of 15 amino acids. Germline CDR1 is MNHNY and CDR2 is SVGAGI (reference sequence). J gave up 1 base and V 6 bases, and 6 bases lay outside the gene matches.

There are a few counts of this clone. J is TRBJ2-2 and V is TRBV5-4; D is unresolved. Trimming shortened V by 3 bases and J by 5 bases, and 8 bases separated the two germline ends. CDR3 length: 13 residues. Germline CDR1 is SGHNT and CDR2 is YYREEE (reference sequence). In nucleotides, the CDR3 is TGTGCCAGCAGCTCCCCGAGGACCGGGGAGCTGTTTTTT. Translating it yields CASSSPRTGELFF. Looking up the rest from reference TRBV5-4 and TRBJ2-2 gives the full variable domain: ETGVTQSPTHLIKTRGQQVTLRCSSQSGHNTVSWYQQALGQGPQFIFQYYREEENGRGNFPPRFSGLQFPNYSSELNVNALELDDSALYLCASSSPRTGELFFGEGSRLTVL.